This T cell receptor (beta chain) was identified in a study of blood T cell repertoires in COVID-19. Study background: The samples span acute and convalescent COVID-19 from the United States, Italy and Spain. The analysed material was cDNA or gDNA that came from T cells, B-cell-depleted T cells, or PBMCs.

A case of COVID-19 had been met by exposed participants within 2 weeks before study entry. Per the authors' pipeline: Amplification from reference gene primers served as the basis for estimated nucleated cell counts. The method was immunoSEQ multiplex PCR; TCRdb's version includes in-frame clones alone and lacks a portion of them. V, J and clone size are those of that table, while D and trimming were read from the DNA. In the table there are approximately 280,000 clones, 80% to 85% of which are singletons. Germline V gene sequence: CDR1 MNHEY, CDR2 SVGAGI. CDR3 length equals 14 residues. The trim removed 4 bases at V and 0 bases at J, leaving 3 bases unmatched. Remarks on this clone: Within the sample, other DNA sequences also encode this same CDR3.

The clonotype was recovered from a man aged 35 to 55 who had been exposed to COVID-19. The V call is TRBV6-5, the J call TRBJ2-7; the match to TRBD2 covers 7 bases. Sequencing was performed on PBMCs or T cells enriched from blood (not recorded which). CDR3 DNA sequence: TGTGCCAGCAGTTCCGGCGGGAGCTCCTACGAGCAGTACTTC. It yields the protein CASSSGGSSYEQYF.